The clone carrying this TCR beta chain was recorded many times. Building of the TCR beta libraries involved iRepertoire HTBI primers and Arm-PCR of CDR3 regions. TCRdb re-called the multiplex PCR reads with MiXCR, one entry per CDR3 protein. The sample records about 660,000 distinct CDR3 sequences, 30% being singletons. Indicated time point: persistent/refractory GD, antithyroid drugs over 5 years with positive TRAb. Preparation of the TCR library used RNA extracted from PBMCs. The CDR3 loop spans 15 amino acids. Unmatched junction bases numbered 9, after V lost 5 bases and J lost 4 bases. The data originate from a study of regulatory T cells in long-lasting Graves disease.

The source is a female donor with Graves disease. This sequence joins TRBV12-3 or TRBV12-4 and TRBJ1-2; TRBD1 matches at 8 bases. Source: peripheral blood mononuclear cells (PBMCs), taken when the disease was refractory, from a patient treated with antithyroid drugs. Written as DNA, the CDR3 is TGTGCCAGCAGTGCCTCAGGGGGCGCTGGCTATGGCTACACCTTC. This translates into CASSASGGAGYGYTF.